Described below is a single TCR beta chain sequence and its context. Across fewer than 25 US areas, participants ranged in age from about 18 to 90 years. Sequencing used immunoSEQ multiplex PCR; TCRdb keeps in-frame clones, though not all of them. In the table there are about 140,000 clones, roughly 88% of which are singletons. The entry originates in a study of blood T cell repertoires in COVID-19. Sequencing was carried out using PBMCs or T cells enriched from blood (not recorded which). The source is a man aged 50 or older who had recovered from COVID-19.

This chain's CDR3 is CASSLLNTGELFF. For the CDR3, the DNA is TGTGCCAGCAGCTTACTTAACACCGGGGAGCTGTTTTTT. This chain joins TRBV7-9 and TRBJ2-2; D is uncertain. The CDR3 length is 13 residues. V was shortened by 2 bases and J by 2 bases, with 3 bases between the two germline ends. Germline lookup yields CDR1 SEHNR and CDR2 FQNEAQ (reference sequence).